This T cell receptor beta chain comes out of a study of blood T cell repertoires in COVID-19. Across the whole study: Spain, Italy and the United States supplied samples that represented acute and convalescent COVID-19. T cells, B-cell-depleted T cells, or PBMCs supplied cDNA or gDNA.

The CDR3 loop spans 13 amino acids. The germline gives CDR1 KGHSH, CDR2 LQKENI. Trimming took 3 bases from V and 5 from J, leaving 8 bases between them. Authors' data handling: Quantification of nucleated cells was approximated via reference gene primer amplification. Using immunoSEQ multiplex PCR, the repertoire was profiled, and TCRdb retains in-frame clones only, with some absent. D and trimming were read from the DNA, whereas the V and J calls and clone size are those reported in that table. The repertoire includes around 190,000 clones, under 80% of them detected once, and roughly an eighth sits in the top ten.

This chain connects TRBV18 to TRBJ2-1; D is unresolved. The source is a woman in her fifties or sixties with acute or convalescent COVID-19. Sequencing used peripheral blood. The CDR3, as DNA: TGTGCCAGCTCACCCGGTCGCGACAATGAGCAGTTCTTC. Amino acids: CASSPGRDNEQFF. Filled out from reference TRBV18 and TRBJ2-1, the complete variable domain reads NAGVMQNPRHLVRRRGQEARLRCSPMKGHSHVYWYRQLPEEGLKFMVYLQKENIIDESGMPKERFSAEFPKEGPSILRIQQVVRGDSAAYFCASSPGRDNEQFFGPGTRLTVL.